Listed below are T cell receptor beta chains from one sample, sequenced in a study of blood T cell repertoires in COVID-19. The repertoire was sequenced with immunoSEQ multiplex PCR; TCRdb's copy has only in-frame clones and lacks some. This table has 200,000 to 250,000 clones, 65% to 90% appearing once. Sequencing was done on a sample of PBMCs or T cells enriched from blood (not recorded which). The receptors come from a woman aged 50 to 65 with acute COVID-19. Both conserved end residues are part of each CDR3. Fields, in order: V gene, J gene, clone size, D gene, CDR3 protein, CDR3 DNA. The D gene is left open where the match is weak. A row's size may be missing; if present it is once, few, many or a size class.

TRBV7-2	TRBJ2-1	NA	TRBD1	CASSLGSGTASYNEQFF	TGTGCCAGCAGTCTAGGGTCCGGGACAGCCTCCTACAATGAGCAGTTCTTC
TRBV6-2/TRBV6-3	TRBJ1-1	few	TRBD1	CASSSRTGKTEAFF	TGTGCCAGCAGTTCCCGGACAGGGAAAACTGAAGCTTTCTTT
TRBV11-2	TRBJ2-5	NA	TRBD1	CASSLGQGDSQYF	TGTGCCAGCAGCTTGGGACAGGGGGATTCGCAGTACTTC
TRBV9	TRBJ2-3	NA	TRBD2	CASSVPTSGTDTQYF	TGTGCCAGCAGCGTACCCACTAGCGGCACAGATACGCAGTATTTT
TRBV20-1	TRBJ2-5	few	NA	CSASFGGSQETQYF	TGCAGTGCTAGTTTCGGCGGGTCCCAAGAGACCCAGTACTTC
TRBV5-4	TRBJ1-4	NA	TRBD1	CASSFSTTGSNEKLFF	TGTGCCAGCAGCTTCAGTACGACAGGGTCTAATGAAAAACTGTTTTTT
TRBV6-4	TRBJ2-3	NA	NA	CASSEDITVDTQYF	TGTGCCAGCAGCGAGGACATTACGGTAGATACGCAGTATTTT
TRBV30	TRBJ1-1	NA	NA	CAWSVGGAANTEAFF	TGTGCCTGGAGTGTCGGGGGGGCTGCGAACACTGAAGCTTTCTTT
TRBV10-2	TRBJ1-2	NA	NA	CASSEAGFYGYTF	TGCGCCAGCAGTGAGGCGGGGTTCTATGGCTACACCTTC
TRBV4-3	TRBJ1-1	NA	NA	CASSQYQGGVTEAFF	TGCGCCAGCAGCCAATACCAGGGTGGGGTCACTGAAGCTTTCTTT
TRBV5-4	TRBJ2-7	NA	TRBD1	CASSVGQGAYEQYF	TGTGCCAGCAGCGTAGGACAGGGGGCTTACGAGCAGTACTTC